This TCR beta chain was found in a study of blood T cell repertoires in COVID-19. Whole-study context: Collection of acute and convalescent COVID-19 samples took place in the United States, Italy and Spain.

This clone was picked up a small number of times. From germline, CDR1 is WNHNN and CDR2 SYGVQD (reference sequence). This CDR3 has 14 residues. Trimming cost V 6 bases and J 6 bases; bases outside gene matches: 4. Methods used by the authors: Amplification with reference gene primers provided the estimates of nucleated cell counts. Produced via immunoSEQ multiplex PCR; TCRdb's table is partial and in-frame only. V, J and clone size derive from that table, while D and trimming were established from the DNA sequence. The repertoire holds 91,000 or so clones, with just over 90% as singletons. The sequence came from a woman aged 50 to 65 in a cohort sampled during active COVID-19. J is TRBJ2-1 and V is TRBV10-1; 11 bases are shared with TRBD1. Material: peripheral blood. The CDR3: CASRRDRGGNEQFF. Written as DNA, the CDR3 is TGCGCCAGCAGACGGGACAGGGGGGGCAATGAGCAGTTCTTC.